This TCR beta chain was retrieved from a study of T cell repertoires in cytomegalovirus infection. This clonotype was detected many times. What it binds is not known. V gave up 3 bases and J gave up 8 bases, with 16 bases separating them. This CDR3 contains 14 residues. In TCRdb, the reads were re-called with MiXCR into one record per CDR3 protein. The sample lists under 500,000 distinct CDR3 sequences; 40% to 50% were seen once. The rearrangement links TRBV12-3 or TRBV12-4 to TRBJ1-2; no clear D. Sequenced here: cultured PBMCs, sampled from culture after CMV antigen stimulation. The TCR sequence derives from a human donor in good health (CMV status not recorded). Some clones in this sample may be carry-over from other donors' samples. The CDR3 here is CASSFTLGTTGYTF. The CDR3 DNA follows: TGTGCCAGCAGTTTCACCCTGGGCACCACGGGCTACACCTTC.